A single sample gave rise to the 18 T cell receptor beta chains below, sequenced in a study of early T cells in non-severe SARS-CoV-2 infection. TCRdb redid the calling of the 5' RACE reads with MiXCR, one entry per CDR3 protein. The sample has 70,000 to 90,000 distinct CDR3 sequences; less than 15% are singletons. Sequencing was carried out using whole blood. These receptors originate from an adult who was a healthcare worker with PCR-confirmed SARS-CoV-2 infection or an uninfected control (not recorded which).

The V and J genes are TRBV28 and TRBJ1-2, with 9 bases that match TRBD1. The CDR3 is 14 amino acids. The germline V gene has CDR1 MDHEN and CDR2 SYDVKM. V lost 4 bases to trimming and J lost 5 bases; unmatched junction nucleotides: 5. CDR3 protein: CASSSAGTGYGYTF. In nucleotides, the CDR3 is TGTGCCAGCAGTTCGGCCGGGACAGGGTATGGCTACACCTTC.

This clonotype has ten or more counts. The chain uses TRBV5-1 and TRBJ2-3, with 8 bases identical to TRBD1. Unmatched junction bases numbered 5, after V lost 4 bases and J lost 4 bases. The CDR3 runs to 14 residues. Per the germline V gene, CDR1 is SGHRS and CDR2 is YFSETQ. CDR3 protein: CASSPGQGSDTQYF. DNA of the CDR3: TGCGCCAGCAGCCCCGGACAGGGATCAGATACGCAGTATTTT.

This clonotype was picked up a small number of times. CDR3 DNA sequence: TGTGCCAGCAGCCTAGGAGGGAAAGAGACCCAGTACTTC. This encodes CASSLGGKETQYF. J is TRBJ2-5 and V is TRBV7-3; maybe TRBD2 (6 bases). This CDR3 spans 13 amino acids. V was pared by 5 bases and J by 3 bases, with 10 bases between. CDR1 is SGHTA and CDR2 is FQGTGA in the germline V gene. Full variable domain (rest looked up from reference TRBV7-3 and TRBJ2-5): GAGVSQTPSNKVTEKGKYVELRCDPISGHTALYWYRQSLGQGPEFLIYFQGTGAADDSGLPNDRFFAVRPEGSVSTLKIQRTERGDSAVYLCASSLGGKETQYFGPGTRLLVL.

This chain connects TRBV5-6 to TRBJ2-1; 11 bases are a match to TRBD1. CDR1 and CDR2 (germline): SGHDT, YYEEEE. This CDR3 spans 17 amino acids. J gave up 4 bases and V 2 bases, and 8 bases lay outside the gene matches. The CDR3 is CASSLSGTGGWYNEQFF. DNA of the CDR3: TGTGCCAGCAGCTTATCCGGGACAGGGGGATGGTACAATGAGCAGTTCTTC.

V gene TRBV20-1 combines with J gene TRBJ2-7; TRBD2 aligns across 8 bases. The ends lost 3 bases at V and 4 bases at J; junction bases unmatched: 20. CDR1 DFQATT and CDR2 SNEGSKA come from the germline V gene (reference sequence). The CDR3 is 18 amino acids. CDR3 coding DNA: TGCAGTGCTAGGATTTACCGGGAGGGCGGGGATCCAGGGTACGAGCAGTACTTC. This gives the protein CSARIYREGGDPGYEQYF.

This clonotype was counted many times. The V call is TRBV11-2, the J call TRBJ2-3; 7 bases agree with TRBD1. The V gene end was trimmed by 8 bases and the J gene end by 4 bases; junction bases not matched to a gene: 3. Germline V gene data show CDR1 as SGHAT and CDR2 as FQNNGV. The CDR3 has 12 amino acids. In DNA, the CDR3 is TGTGCCAGCGCGCAGGGGGCAGATACGCAGTATTTT. This codes for CASAQGADTQYF.

This clonotype was observed a few times. The chain combines TRBV25-1 with TRBJ2-1; perhaps TRBD1 as D (6 bases). The V gene's germline CDR1 is MGHDK and CDR2 SYGVNS. The CDR3 extends over 13 amino acids. Trimming removed 5 bases from V and 13 bases from J, with 18 bases in between. CDR3 bases: TGTGCCAGCAGTCCCCGCACCCAGGACAGCCAGTTCTTC. Its protein is CASSPRTQDSQFF.

This clonotype was seen more than once but under ten times. The chain employs TRBV7-3 and TRBJ2-1, with 7 nucleotides matching TRBD1. The CDR3 consists of 13 residues. The V gene's germline CDR1 is SGHTA and CDR2 FQGTGA. V shed 5 bases, J shed 3 bases, and the junction held 1 base outside the gene matches. For the CDR3, the DNA is TGTGCCAGCAGCACAGGGGTCTACAATGAGCAGTTCTTC. This gives the protein CASSTGVYNEQFF.

The rearrangement joins TRBV19 to TRBJ1-2, with D unresolved. Germline CDR1 LNHDA, CDR2 SQIVND (reference sequence). The CDR3 runs to 13 residues. The V gene lost 3 bases and the J gene lost 2 bases, with 7 bases spanning the gap. The CDR3 DNA reads TGTGCCAGTAGTATTAGGCCCAACTATGGCTACACCTTC. Amino acids: CASSIRPNYGYTF.

This clonotype was picked up many times. The V call is TRBV7-2, the J call TRBJ2-1; no clear D gene. The germline CDR1 and CDR2 sequences are SGHTA and FQGNSA. V lost 2 bases, J lost 7 bases, and 21 bases lay in between. This CDR3 contains 17 residues. CDR3 DNA sequence: TGTGCCAGCAGCTTAAGGGCAGGACGCCGCTCTGCGAATGAGCAGTTCTTC. This encodes CASSLRAGRRSANEQFF.

The V gene is TRBV28, the J gene TRBJ2-2; possible D gene TRBD1, 6 bases. Germline V gene data show CDR1 as MDHEN and CDR2 as SYDVKM. The CDR3 has 14 amino acids. Trimming removed 6 bases from V and 4 bases from J, with 12 bases in between. The CDR3 loop is CASSPQGSTGELFF. CDR3 bases: TGTGCCAGCAGCCCCCAGGGGAGCACCGGGGAGCTGTTTTTT.

This clonotype was picked up many times. The chain links TRBV7-6 to TRBJ2-7; tentative D call: TRBD1 (6 bases). Germline V gene data show CDR1 as SGHVS and CDR2 as FNYEAQ. The CDR3 runs 14 residues. Deletions cut 1 base from V and 0 bases from J, with 7 bases between. The CDR3 nucleotides read TGTGCCAGCAGCTTAGTGGACAGCTCCTACGAGCAGTACTTC. Translating it yields CASSLVDSSYEQYF.

The chain employs TRBV30 and TRBJ2-1, with D perhaps TRBD1 (6 bases). The CDR3 extends over 14 amino acids. Germline CDR1 and CDR2: GTSNPN and SVGIG (reference sequence). V lost 7 bases to trimming and J lost 8 bases, with 21 bases between them. The CDR3 region is CASTRAGVRDEQFF. Written as DNA, the CDR3 is TGTGCCTCAACCCGGGCAGGGGTACGCGATGAGCAGTTCTTC. Using reference TRBV30 and TRBJ2-1 for the parts outside the CDR3, the full variable domain is SQTIHQWPATLVQPVGSPLSLECTVEGTSNPNLYWYRQAAGRGLQLLFYSVGIGQISSEVPQNLSASRPQDRQFILSSKKLLLSDSGFYLCASTRAGVRDEQFFGPGTRLTVL.

This clonotype was recorded many times. The rearrangement joins TRBV7-2 to TRBJ2-7; 7 bases align to TRBD1. Losses at the gene ends were 5 bases for V and 2 bases for J; bases not matched to a gene: 6. Germline CDR1 and CDR2: SGHTA and FQGNSA. CDR3 size: 14 residues. CDR3: CASSPGTVAYEQYF. CDR3 nucleotide sequence: TGTGCCAGCAGCCCAGGGACAGTCGCCTACGAGCAGTACTTC.

This clonotype was found many times. The rearrangement links TRBV12-3 or TRBV12-4 to TRBJ2-3; 8 bases line up with TRBD2. The CDR3 totals 13 residues. V shed 9 bases, J shed 3 bases, and the junction held 5 bases outside the gene matches. CDR3 protein: CASEAGETDTQYF. In DNA form, the CDR3 reads TGTGCCAGTGAAGCGGGAGAAACAGATACGCAGTATTTT.

This clonotype was found many times. The chain couples TRBV14 to TRBJ2-3; 7 bases fit TRBD1. The CDR3 spans 17 residues. Germline V CDR1 and CDR2: SGHDN, FVKESK. V lost 0 bases, J lost 1 base, and 7 bases stayed unmatched. CDR3 loop: CASSQDRTGEGTDTQYF. CDR3 nucleotide sequence: TGTGCCAGCAGCCAAGATCGGACAGGAGAGGGCACAGATACGCAGTATTTT.

This clonotype was observed a handful of times. The rearrangement joins TRBV4-1 to TRBJ1-1; D not certain. This CDR3 is 13 amino acids long. Trimming took 4 bases from V and 1 from J, leaving 7 bases between them. Germline V CDR1 and CDR2: MGHRA, YSYEKL. The CDR3 region has the DNA TGCGCCAGCAGCCGGAGCCGGAACACTGAAGCTTTCTTT. This encodes CASSRSRNTEAFF.

The genes are TRBV20-1 and TRBJ2-7; no reliable D call. Germline CDR1 is DFQATT and CDR2 is SNEGSKA (reference sequence). Between the trimmed V and J ends, which lost 6 bases and 4 bases, there was a span of 19 bases. This CDR3 is 14 amino acids long. CDR3 in amino acids: CSASLPWGLYEQYF. The CDR3, as DNA: TGCAGTGCCTCCCTCCCCTGGGGATTGTACGAGCAGTACTTC.